The present TCR beta chain was sequenced within a study of control samples from healthy donors and cancer patients. Measured with immunoSEQ multiplex PCR; TCRdb has only the in-frame clones, and not every one. The data show under 200,000 clones, with 94% seen just once and around 9.3% held by the top ten. The CDR3 has 16 residues. The germline CDR1 and CDR2 sequences are KGHSH and LQKENI. The V end lost 0 bases, the J end lost 4 bases, and 12 bases lay between the germline ends. The chain recombines TRBV18 with TRBJ1-4; no clear D. The sequenced sample was blood. The TCR was taken from a woman in her forties in good health. The CDR3 is CASSPPEAGDNEKLFF. DNA of the CDR3: TGTGCCAGCTCACCACCGGAGGCAGGCGATAATGAAAAACTGTTTTTT.